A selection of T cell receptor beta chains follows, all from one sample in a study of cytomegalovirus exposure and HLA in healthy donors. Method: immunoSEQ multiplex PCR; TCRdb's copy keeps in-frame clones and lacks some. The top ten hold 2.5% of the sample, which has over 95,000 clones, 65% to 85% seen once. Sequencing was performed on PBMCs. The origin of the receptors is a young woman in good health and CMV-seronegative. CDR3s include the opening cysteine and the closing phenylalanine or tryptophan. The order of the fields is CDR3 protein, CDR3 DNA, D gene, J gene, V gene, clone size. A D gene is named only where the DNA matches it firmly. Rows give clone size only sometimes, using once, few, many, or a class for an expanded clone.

cdr3_aa: CASSPGGGNTEAFF
cdr3_nt: TGTGCCAGCAGTCCGGGGGGGGGTAACACTGAAGCTTTCTTT
d_call: -
j_call: TRBJ1-1
v_call: TRBV6-5
clone_size: -

cdr3_aa: CASSIQFNQPQHF
cdr3_nt: TGTGCCAGTAGTATCCAGTTTAATCAGCCCCAGCATTTT
d_call: -
j_call: TRBJ1-5
v_call: TRBV19
clone_size: -

cdr3_aa: CASSLGQGFGNTIYF
cdr3_nt: TGTGCCAGCAGCCTCGGACAGGGATTTGGAAACACCATATATTTT
d_call: TRBD1
j_call: TRBJ1-3
v_call: TRBV6-6
clone_size: -

cdr3_aa: CASSLGAYEQYF
cdr3_nt: TGTGCCAGCAGCCTGGGCGCCTACGAGCAGTACTTC
d_call: -
j_call: TRBJ2-7
v_call: TRBV7-9
clone_size: -

cdr3_aa: CAWSTGTVTDTQYF
cdr3_nt: TGTGCCTGGAGCACCGGGACAGTCACAGATACGCAGTATTTT
d_call: TRBD1
j_call: TRBJ2-3
v_call: TRBV30
clone_size: -

cdr3_aa: CASSWREGDEQYF
cdr3_nt: TGTGCCAGCAGTTGGCGGGAGGGGGACGAGCAGTACTTC
d_call: TRBD2
j_call: TRBJ2-7
v_call: TRBV27
clone_size: -

cdr3_aa: CASSSRGGTGELFF
cdr3_nt: TGTGCCAGCAGCTCGCGGGGGGGCACCGGGGAGCTGTTTTTT
d_call: TRBD2
j_call: TRBJ2-2
v_call: TRBV11-3
clone_size: -

cdr3_aa: CATKRTDFTGELFF
cdr3_nt: TGTGCCACCAAGAGGACAGACTTCACCGGGGAGCTGTTTTTT
d_call: -
j_call: TRBJ2-2
v_call: TRBV19
clone_size: -

cdr3_aa: CASSHGRRNTGELFF
cdr3_nt: TGTGCCAGCAGCCACGGCAGGCGGAACACCGGGGAGCTGTTTTTT
d_call: -
j_call: TRBJ2-2
v_call: TRBV11-3
clone_size: -

cdr3_aa: CASSPDKNYGYTF
cdr3_nt: TGTGCCAGCTCACCGGACAAAAACTATGGCTACACCTTC
d_call: -
j_call: TRBJ1-2
v_call: TRBV18
clone_size: -

cdr3_aa: CAVQDSGNTIYF
cdr3_nt: TGTGCCGTACAGGACTCTGGAAACACCATATATTTT
d_call: -
j_call: TRBJ1-3
v_call: TRBV30
clone_size: once

cdr3_aa: CASSQEYSGGSNTGELFF
cdr3_nt: TGCGCCAGCAGCCAAGAATATAGCGGGGGCTCGAACACCGGGGAGCTGTTTTTT
d_call: TRBD2
j_call: TRBJ2-2
v_call: TRBV4-3
clone_size: -

cdr3_aa: CASSENRGYDYEQYF
cdr3_nt: TGTGCCAGCAGTGAGAACAGGGGTTACGATTACGAGCAGTACTTC
d_call: TRBD1
j_call: TRBJ2-7
v_call: TRBV25-1
clone_size: -

cdr3_aa: CASSLPGSTPNEQFF
cdr3_nt: TGTGCCAGCAGTTTACCCGGTAGCACCCCAAATGAGCAGTTCTTC
d_call: -
j_call: TRBJ2-1
v_call: TRBV28
clone_size: -

cdr3_aa: CSVEGQGMNTEAFF
cdr3_nt: TGCAGCGTTGAGGGGCAGGGGATGAACACTGAAGCTTTCTTT
d_call: -
j_call: TRBJ1-1
v_call: TRBV29-1
clone_size: -

cdr3_aa: CASSLRQNSQETQYF
cdr3_nt: TGTGCCAGCTCTCTCAGACAGAACTCCCAAGAGACCCAGTACTTC
d_call: -
j_call: TRBJ2-5
v_call: TRBV18
clone_size: -

cdr3_aa: CASSGTGNQPQHF
cdr3_nt: TGTGCCAGCAGTGGGACAGGGAATCAGCCCCAGCATTTT
d_call: TRBD1
j_call: TRBJ1-5
v_call: TRBV6-1
clone_size: few

cdr3_aa: CASRSSYNSPLHF
cdr3_nt: TGTGCCAGCAGGAGCTCCTATAATTCACCCCTCCACTTC
d_call: -
j_call: TRBJ1-6
v_call: TRBV6-5
clone_size: -

cdr3_aa: CASSLATSGLNTDTQYF
cdr3_nt: TGTGCCAGCAGCTTAGCGACTAGCGGCTTGAACACAGATACGCAGTATTTT
d_call: TRBD2
j_call: TRBJ2-3
v_call: TRBV11-2
clone_size: -

cdr3_aa: CASRKTSGQETQYF
cdr3_nt: TGTGCCAGCAGAAAAACTAGCGGCCAAGAGACCCAGTACTTC
d_call: TRBD2
j_call: TRBJ2-5
v_call: TRBV7-9
clone_size: -

cdr3_aa: CASSPSSGNTIYF
cdr3_nt: TGTGCCAGCTCCCCCAGCTCTGGAAACACCATATATTTT
d_call: -
j_call: TRBJ1-3
v_call: TRBV6-1
clone_size: -

cdr3_aa: CASSHDATGNQPQHF
cdr3_nt: TGTGCCAGCAGCCACGATGCAACAGGAAATCAGCCCCAGCATTTT
d_call: -
j_call: TRBJ1-5
v_call: TRBV4-2
clone_size: -

cdr3_aa: CASSLQTGDNEKLFF
cdr3_nt: TGCGCCAGCAGCCTCCAGACTGGAGACAATGAAAAACTGTTTTTT
d_call: -
j_call: TRBJ1-4
v_call: TRBV5-1
clone_size: -

cdr3_aa: CASSEGDPNTEAFF
cdr3_nt: TGTGCCAGCAGCGAGGGAGACCCGAACACTGAAGCTTTCTTT
d_call: -
j_call: TRBJ1-1
v_call: TRBV9
clone_size: -